These 29 T cell receptor beta chains share one sample of origin, sequenced in a study of response to subunit inactivated influenza vaccine. TCRdb used MiXCR to reprocess the RT-PCR reads, holding one entry per CDR3 protein. The sample lists a few hundred thousand distinct CDR3 sequences; 12% to 15% were seen once. This specimen was PBMCs from blood, taken about 12 days after vaccination. The receptors here all came from a man aged 45-60 years who received an inactivated influenza vaccine.

The rearrangement links TRBV12-3 or TRBV12-4 to TRBJ1-2; D call uncertain. This CDR3 region has 13 residues. Between the trimmed V and J ends, which lost 7 bases and 8 bases, there was a span of 17 bases. The chain's CDR3 is CASTKGSARGYTF. The DNA of the CDR3 is TGTGCCAGCACTAAGGGTAGTGCACGAGGCTACACCTTC.

The rearrangement joins TRBV6-1 to TRBJ2-7, with D possibly being TRBD2 (6 bases). Trimming cost V 7 bases and J 3 bases, with 7 bases left between them. The CDR3 extends over 11 amino acids. Germline CDR1 MNHNS, CDR2 SASEGT. The DNA for the CDR3 is TGTGCCAGCACGGGGGACTACGAGCAGTACTTC. Encoded protein: CASTGDYEQYF.

This rearrangement joins TRBV5-6 to TRBJ1-6; no definite D call. The length of the CDR3 is 14 residues. Trimming stripped 4 bases from V and 7 bases from J, with 12 bases between. Looked up from germline, CDR1 is SGHDT and CDR2 is YYEEEE. The CDR3 sequence is CASSPPARNSPLHF. The CDR3 DNA follows: TGTGCCAGCAGCCCCCCGGCGAGGAATTCACCCCTCCACTTT.

This clonotype was counted a few times. One end of the junction is discordant with germline, which a read error may explain. The CDR3 region is CASSHDRRTSEKLFF. For the CDR3, the DNA is TGTGCCAGCAGCCATGACAGGCGAACTAGTGAAAAACTGTTTTTT. The chain links TRBV4-2 to TRBJ1-4; weak D call: TRBD1 (6 bases). Germline V CDR1 and CDR2: LGHNA, YNFKEQ. The CDR3 runs to 15 residues.

The chain couples TRBV4-3 to TRBJ2-5; 12 bases line up with TRBD2. CDR3 length equals 16 residues. Looked up from germline, CDR1 is LGHNA and CDR2 is YSLEER. J was trimmed by 5 bases and V by 1 base; bases with no gene match: 5. As DNA, the CDR3 is TGCGCCAGCAGCCAAGCGGCTAGCGGGGGGGGCGAGACCCAGTACTTC. Protein product: CASSQAASGGGETQYF.

This clonotype was seen only a few times. The genes are TRBV28 and TRBJ1-5; 7 nucleotides match TRBD1. The V gene end was trimmed by 2 bases and the J gene end by 1 base; junction bases not matched to a gene: 5. From germline, CDR1 is MDHEN and CDR2 SYDVKM. The CDR3 is 16 residues long. CDR3 sequence reads: CASSLPGTASNQPQHF. The CDR3 DNA follows: TGTGCCAGCAGTTTACCTGGGACAGCCAGCAATCAGCCCCAGCATTTT.

This chain joins TRBV6-5 and TRBJ1-1; unclear D gene. Per the germline V gene, CDR1 is MNHEY and CDR2 is SVGAGI. The V and J ends lost 1 base and 3 bases respectively, with 6 bases between them. This CDR3 is built from 13 residues. The CDR3 sequence: CASSYYWDTEAFF. The DNA of the CDR3 is TGTGCCAGCAGTTACTACTGGGACACTGAAGCTTTCTTT.

In this sample, this clonotype turned up a few times. The J gene is TRBJ2-2, the V gene TRBV11-2, with TRBD2 identical over 8 bases. Germline CDR1 and CDR2: SGHAT and FQNNGV. The CDR3 is 15 residues long. J was trimmed by 1 base and V by 6 bases; bases with no gene match: 4. CDR3 bases: TGTGCCAGCAGATTGAGCGGGGGGAACACCGGGGAGCTGTTTTTT. Translated, it gives CASRLSGGNTGELFF.

This clonotype has only a few counts. The chain combines TRBV28 with TRBJ1-4; TRBD1 is a possible D gene (5 bases). The V and J ends lost 5 bases and 5 bases respectively, with 12 bases between them. CDR3 length equals 14 residues. CDR1 MDHEN and CDR2 SYDVKM come from the germline V gene. CDR3 in DNA: TGTGCCAGCAGTCCACGGGGGTGGAATGAAAAACTGTTTTTT. It specifies CASSPRGWNEKLFF.

This clonotype has a handful of counts. V gene TRBV20-1 combines with J gene TRBJ2-3; TRBD2 matches 10 bases. This CDR3 has 14 residues. The junction had 8 bases not matched to a gene; V was cut back by 6 bases and J by 5 bases. Germline-derived CDR1 and CDR2 are DFQATT and SNEGSKA (reference sequence). As DNA, the CDR3 is TGCAGTGCCCGCCAGGGACTAGCGAGAGATACGCAGTATTTT. Translated, it gives CSARQGLARDTQYF.

This clonotype was seen more than once but under ten times. Mismatch with germline at one junction end may stem from a read error. The genes are TRBV7-2 and TRBJ2-7; 12 bases fit TRBD2. Germline V gene data show CDR1 as SGHTA and CDR2 as FQGNSA. The CDR3 is made up of 14 amino acids. The CDR3 is CASSLVASGRAYIF. CDR3 in DNA: TGTGCCAGCAGCTTAGTTGCTAGCGGGAGGGCCTATATTTTC.

The V gene is TRBV11-2, the J gene TRBJ2-3, with 7 bases identical to TRBD2. CDR1 and CDR2 from the germline V gene are SGHAT and FQNNGV. V was pared by 2 bases and J by 1 base, with 3 bases of the junction left unmatched. The CDR3 is 15 amino acids. The CDR3 region is CASSLQRGGTDTQYF. The CDR3 nucleotides read TGTGCCAGCAGCTTACAGCGGGGAGGCACAGATACGCAGTATTTT.

This clonotype appeared many times. This chain links TRBV11-1 with TRBJ2-1; 12 positions agree with TRBD2. The V gene end was trimmed by 5 bases and the J gene end by 4 bases; junction bases not matched to a gene: 15. Germline V lookup: CDR1 SGHAT, CDR2 FQDESV (reference sequence). This CDR3 spans 19 amino acids. CDR3 sequence reads: CASSETGTSGQSLYNEQFF. The CDR3 DNA reads as TGTGCCAGCAGCGAGACCGGGACTAGCGGGCAGTCCCTATACAATGAGCAGTTCTTC.

This clonotype was seen a handful of times. The rearrangement joins TRBV29-1 to TRBJ2-5, with TRBD1 as a possible D gene (5 bases). The V gene lost 5 bases and the J gene lost 5 bases, with 15 bases spanning the gap. The CDR3 runs to 13 residues. The germline CDR1 and CDR2 sequences are SQVTM and ANQGSEA. CDR3 amino acids: CSVFSRVLETQYF. CDR3 coding DNA: TGCAGCGTTTTCAGCAGGGTACTTGAGACCCAGTACTTC.

In this sample, this clonotype turned up a few times. This chain uses TRBV29-1 with TRBJ2-1, with 14 bases matching TRBD2. The junction had 2 bases not matched to a gene; V was cut back by 7 bases and J by 0 bases. There are 15 residues in the CDR3. CDR1 and CDR2 (germline): SQVTM, ANQGSEA. The CDR3 region has the DNA TGCAGCGCCGGACTAGCGGGAGGCTCCTACAATGAGCAGTTCTTC. Translation gives CSAGLAGGSYNEQFF.

The chain recombines TRBV7-6 with TRBJ2-1; D perhaps matches TRBD2 (5 bases). The germline gives CDR1 SGHVS, CDR2 FNYEAQ. V lost 4 bases, J lost 7 bases, and 11 bases lay in between. The CDR3 consists of 13 residues. CDR3 amino acids: CASSWASGNEQFF. The CDR3 DNA sequence: TGTGCCAGCAGCTGGGCGTCGGGGAATGAGCAGTTCTTC.

The V and J genes are TRBV7-2 and TRBJ2-7; 10 bases are shared with TRBD2. This CDR3 contains 16 residues. V was pared by 3 bases and J by 0 bases, with 5 bases of the junction left unmatched. Germline V CDR1 and CDR2: SGHTA, FQGNSA. CDR3 sequence: CASSLGTSVSSYEQYF. The CDR3 nucleotides read TGTGCCAGCAGCTTGGGGACTAGCGTGAGCTCCTACGAGCAGTACTTC.

This clonotype was counted only a few times. CDR3 DNA: TGCGCCAGCAGCTTGGCCCCGCTAGCGGGAAACAATGAGCAGTTCTTC. Its protein product is CASSLAPLAGNNEQFF. J is TRBJ2-1 and V is TRBV5-1; 9 nucleotides agree with TRBD2. The CDR3 runs to 16 residues. The V and J ends lost 0 bases and 5 bases, in that order; junction bases with no gene match: 6. The germline CDR1 and CDR2 sequences are SGHRS and YFSETQ.

This clonotype showed up just a few times. The chain uses TRBV4-1 and TRBJ1-4; D gene ambiguous. The CDR3 covers 17 residues. Germline lookup yields CDR1 MGHRA and CDR2 YSYEKL. Trimming left V 2 bases short and J 3 bases short, with 16 bases between. The CDR3 loop reads CASSQRVFGRANEKLFF. Here the CDR3 DNA reads TGCGCCAGCAGCCAACGGGTATTTGGGCGAGCTAATGAAAAACTGTTTTTT.

The chain employs TRBV4-3 and TRBJ1-4; TRBD1 might be the D (5 bases). Germline V lookup: CDR1 LGHNA, CDR2 YSLEER. Trimming took off 4 bases at V and 4 bases at J, with 13 bases between the two ends. The CDR3 contains 15 residues. Here the CDR3 reads CASSPRAQGNEKLFF. For the CDR3, the DNA is TGCGCCAGCAGCCCAAGAGCCCAGGGTAATGAAAAACTGTTTTTT.

This clonotype appeared a few times. This chain links TRBV5-1 with TRBJ2-7, with 10 bases identical to TRBD2. Losses at the gene ends were 5 bases for V and 1 base for J; bases not matched to a gene: 9. The CDR3 is 16 residues long. Germline CDR1 SGHRS, CDR2 YFSETQ. CDR3 nucleotide sequence: TGCGCCAGCAGACCTCCATCTAGCGGGGGATCCTACGAGCAGTACTTC. Encoded protein: CASRPPSSGGSYEQYF.

This clonotype has more than one count but fewer than ten. The chain employs TRBV28 and TRBJ1-5; tentatively, D is TRBD1 (5 bases). CDR3 length: 14 amino acids. The germline CDR1 and CDR2 sequences are MDHEN and SYDVKM. V lost 6 bases and J lost 2, with 11 bases in between. For the CDR3, the DNA is TGTGCCAGCAGAAGGGACCTGGGCAATCAGCCCCAGCATTTT. Its translation: CASRRDLGNQPQHF.

In this sample, this clonotype turned up a few times. The chain couples TRBV12-3 or TRBV12-4 to TRBJ1-2, with D possibly TRBD1 on 6 matching bases. The V and J ends lost 5 bases and 6 bases respectively, with 13 bases between them. CDR3 length: 13 residues. The CDR3 coding sequence is TGTGCCAGCAGTCCGGGGGGCGGGGATGGCTACACCTTC. The encoded protein is CASSPGGGDGYTF.

The chain recombines TRBV7-9 with TRBJ2-4, with D perhaps matching TRBD1 (5 bases). CDR3 size: 13 residues. The V end was cut by 1 base, the J end by 15 bases, with 16 bases between. Germline CDR1 SEHNR, CDR2 FQNEAQ (reference sequence). CDR3 region: CASSLDLGQGRYF. The CDR3 region has the DNA TGTGCCAGCAGCTTAGATCTCGGACAAGGCCGGTACTTC.

This clonotype was detected only a few times. The V gene is TRBV5-1, the J gene TRBJ1-6; TRBD1 might be the D (5 bases). This CDR3 has 12 residues. Trimming removed 8 bases at V and 11 bases at J, with 14 bases between. Germline CDR1 is SGHRS and CDR2 is YFSETQ. In nucleotides, the CDR3 is TGCGCCAGAGAGACGGGGGGGACACCCCTCCACTTT. It yields the protein CARETGGTPLHF.

This clonotype was recorded a few times. V usage is TRBV20-1 and J usage is TRBJ2-5, with TRBD1 matching 7 bases. Germline CDR1 is DFQATT and CDR2 is SNEGSKA (reference sequence). After removal of 6 bases from V and 5 bases from J, the junction contained 12 bases not matched to a gene. The CDR3 is 14 amino acids. As DNA, the CDR3 is TGCAGTGCCAAAGAGGGGGCGCTTGCGGAGACCCAGTACTTC. It codes for CSAKEGALAETQYF.

Only a few counts were recorded for this clonotype. This chain joins TRBV7-6 and TRBJ2-3; 10 positions match TRBD2. The CDR3 extends over 16 amino acids. Germline V gives CDR1 SGHVS, CDR2 FNYEAQ. Losses at the gene ends were 5 bases for V and 2 bases for J; bases not matched to a gene: 7. The chain's CDR3 is CASSPLLAGSTDTQYF. The CDR3 DNA sequence: TGTGCCAGCAGCCCGTTACTAGCGGGATCCACAGATACGCAGTATTTT.

The chain has TRBV9 and TRBJ1-1, with a weak D call TRBD1 (5 bases). Germline CDR1 is SGDLS and CDR2 is YYNGEE. V lost 2 bases and J lost 0, with 20 bases in between. The CDR3 extends over 18 amino acids. The CDR3, as DNA: TGTGCCAGCAGCGTGAGTTCGGGACGGAGTATTATGAACACTGAAGCTTTCTTT. Translated, it gives CASSVSSGRSIMNTEAFF.

The chain employs TRBV12-3 or TRBV12-4 and TRBJ2-7, with D perhaps matching TRBD1 or TRBD2 (5 bases each). V dropped 3 bases and J dropped 7 bases, with 22 bases sitting between them. This CDR3 spans 16 amino acids. CDR3 in amino acids: CASSLWLGDPYREQYF. CDR3 DNA: TGTGCCAGCAGTTTGTGGTTGGGGGACCCCTACCGGGAGCAGTACTTC.